Sequencing of this TCR beta chain was carried out in a study of human T cells and chemical hapten exposure. In this sample, this clonotype turned up a few times. No antigen is known for it. CDR1 is SGHAT, CDR2 FQNNGV, per germline. This CDR3 has 16 amino acids. The V gene end was trimmed by 5 bases and the J gene end by 5 bases; junction bases not matched to a gene: 10. The time point denotes: pre-sensitization, week 0. Treatment of the sample: therapeutic diphenylcyclopropenone sensitization with weekly scalp DPC. Blood, whole and unfractionated, served as the source for total RNA extraction. Whole-study results and caveats: The study found that DPC sensitization did not change TCRs above 1 in 1000 frequency.

TCRdb processed the RACE reads anew with MiXCR; each CDR3 protein has one entry. This table holds around 180,000 distinct CDR3 sequences, 25% to 35% found once. This rearrangement joins TRBV11-2 to TRBJ2-3; 10 nucleotides agree with TRBD1. This clonotype was obtained from a woman in her 30s with alopecia areata. Some clones in this sample may be carry-over from other donors' samples. Here the sequenced sample was whole blood, taken in connection with sensitization to the hapten diphenylcyclopropenone (DPC). The CDR3 loop reads CASSLSDRGRLDTQYF. CDR3 sequence (DNA): TGTGCCAGCAGCCTTTCAGACAGGGGGCGCTTAGATACGCAGTATTTT.